This T cell receptor (beta chain) was sequenced during a study of T cell responses to AZD1222 COVID-19 vaccine. Study results and limitations: Clonal diversity may have been underestimated in mostly white British donors.

Per germline, CDR1 SGHVS and CDR2 FNYEAQ. V shed 5 bases, J shed 7 bases, and the junction held 11 bases outside the gene matches. This CDR3 has 15 residues. Assay used: immunoSEQ multiplex PCR; TCRdb lists only in-frame clones, some missing. Here the sample spans about 100,000 clones, roughly 86% being singletons. Note on this clone: The antigen remains undetermined.

Sequenced material: peripheral blood, taken 28 days after the second AZD1222 dose. The source of this sequence is an adult who received the AZD1222 COVID-19 vaccine. V usage is TRBV7-6 and J usage is TRBJ2-7; 10 bases fit TRBD2. CDR3 in amino acids: CASSPRGLAGAEQYF. CDR3 nucleotide sequence: TGTGCCAGCAGCCCAAGGGGGCTAGCGGGGGCGGAGCAGTACTTC.